Each of the 25 T cell receptor beta chains below was sequenced from the same sample in a study of identical twins. MiXCR was run by TCRdb on the 5' RACE reads, yielding one entry per CDR3 protein. The table shows 200,000 to 250,000 distinct CDR3 sequences, with about an eighth occurring only once. The same data also contributed to another study, on yellow fever vaccine responses in identical twins.

The sequenced sample was memory (CD45RO+) T cells sorted from blood. These receptors were taken from a young woman in good health.

J is TRBJ2-7 and V is TRBV6-5; the D gene could be TRBD1 or TRBD2 (5 bases each). This CDR3 has 14 residues. Germline V gene sequence: CDR1 MNHEY, CDR2 SVGAGI. Trimming stripped 2 bases from V and 2 bases from J, with 10 bases between. CDR3 region: CASSYRGPPYEQYF. DNA of the CDR3: TGTGCCAGCAGTTACCGGGGACCCCCCTACGAGCAGTACTTC.

This clonotype was detected only a few times. J is TRBJ1-5 and V is TRBV5-5; no clear D. From germline, CDR1 is SGHKS and CDR2 YYEKEE (reference sequence). CDR3 length equals 14 residues. V lost 0 bases to trimming and J lost 4 bases, with 8 bases between them. This CDR3 reads CASSLDVRNQPQHF. CDR3 in DNA: TGTGCCAGCAGCTTGGACGTAAGGAATCAGCCCCAGCATTTT.

This rearrangement joins TRBV28 to TRBJ2-1, with 13 bases matching TRBD2. Germline CDR1 MDHEN, CDR2 SYDVKM. The J segment lost 6 bases and the V segment lost 2 bases, leaving 10 bases of the junction unmatched. The CDR3 loop spans 18 amino acids. CDR3 loop: CASSLRGTSGRVGNEQFF. Written as DNA, the CDR3 is TGTGCCAGCAGTTTAAGGGGAACTAGCGGGAGGGTTGGCAATGAGCAGTTCTTC.

This clonotype appeared many times. This sequence joins TRBV29-1 and TRBJ2-5; 7 nucleotides line up with TRBD1. The germline gives CDR1 SQVTM, CDR2 ANQGSEA. The V segment lost 6 bases and the J segment 4 bases; nucleotides outside the gene matches: 5. The CDR3 consists of 12 residues. CDR3 residues: CSVRRTGETQYF. The DNA for the CDR3 is TGCAGCGTCCGCAGGACAGGAGAGACCCAGTACTTC. The entire variable domain, with the rest obtained from reference TRBV29-1 and TRBJ2-5, is as follows: SAVISQKPSRDICQRGTSLTIQCQVDSQVTMMFWYRQQPGQSLTLIATANQGSEATYESGFVIDKFPISRPNLTFSTLTVSNMSPEDSSIYLCSVRRTGETQYFGPGTRLLVL.

The chain is built from TRBV7-3 and TRBJ2-2; maybe TRBD1 (6 bases). V lost 2 bases to trimming and J lost 1 base, with 14 bases between them. The CDR3 contains 17 residues. In germline, CDR1 is SGHTA, CDR2 FQGTGA. The CDR3 nucleotides read TGTGCCAGCAGCTTATCCAACACAGGGATGAACACCGGGGAGCTGTTTTTT. It specifies CASSLSNTGMNTGELFF.

The V and J genes are TRBV21-1 and TRBJ2-5; the table assigns TRBD1, which was not confirmed against the DNA. TRBV21-1 is an annotated pseudogene. The CDR3 spans 18 residues. The CDR3 reads CASSKALYRTGRRETQYF. CDR3 nucleotides: TGTGCCAGCAGCAAAGCGCTTTATAGGACAGGGCGGCGGGAGACCCAGTACTTC.

V and J are TRBV4-3 and TRBJ2-5; 8 bases agree with TRBD1. In germline, CDR1 is LGHNA, CDR2 YSLEER. V shed 4 bases, J shed 5 bases, and the junction held 9 bases outside the gene matches. CDR3 length: 15 residues. The CDR3 spells CASSLSQGADETQYF. The CDR3 nucleotides read TGCGCCAGCAGCCTATCGCAGGGGGCGGACGAGACCCAGTACTTC.

Note on this clonotype: A much more abundant neighbour one base away suggests this may be a read error. This sequence joins TRBV6-2 or TRBV6-3 and TRBJ2-7, with 9 nucleotides matching TRBD1. The trim removed 7 bases at V and 3 bases at J, leaving 7 bases unmatched. The CDR3 consists of 14 residues. CDR1 is MNHEY and CDR2 is SVGEGT in the germline V gene. The CDR3 loop is CASNTRDRVYEQYF. DNA for the CDR3: TGTGCCAGCAACACCCGGGACAGGGTCTACGAGCAGTACTTC.

In its sample, this clonotype was seen many times. This chain joins TRBV4-3 and TRBJ1-2, with 7 bases lining up with TRBD1. With V trimmed by 1 base and J by 8 bases, 10 bases remained unmatched. CDR3 length equals 15 residues. CDR1 is LGHNA and CDR2 is YSLEER in the germline V gene. CDR3 nucleotide sequence: TGCGCCAGCAGCCAAGGGGTTCAGGGGGAAGGAGGCTACACCTTC. It codes for CASSQGVQGEGGYTF.

This clonotype came up a few times. The chain combines TRBV6-2 or TRBV6-3 with TRBJ2-7; D uncertain. The CDR3 has 14 amino acids. With 2 bases removed from V and 2 bases from J, the gap between germline ends came to 10 bases. Germline V gene lookup returns CDR1 MNHEY and CDR2 SVGEGT. The CDR3 DNA sequence: TGTGCCAGCAGTTACGGGCGGCGGACCTACGAGCAGTACTTC. Translated: CASSYGRRTYEQYF.

This clonotype was seen many times. This chain connects TRBV24-1 to TRBJ2-3, with TRBD2 identical over 10 bases. The CDR3 sequence is 12 residues long. V dropped 9 bases and J dropped 4; count of bases not matched to a gene: 0. In germline, CDR1 is KGHDR, CDR2 SFDVKD. DNA for the CDR3: TGTGCCACCGGACTAGCGGCAGATACGCAGTATTTT. Translating it yields CATGLAADTQYF.

This clonotype has just one count. The V call is TRBV6-5, the J call TRBJ2-7, with 10 bases aligning to TRBD2. The germline V gene has CDR1 MNHEY and CDR2 SVGAGI. Trimming cost V 2 bases and J 6 bases; bases outside gene matches: 7. The CDR3 contains 15 residues. DNA for the CDR3: TGTGCCAGCAGTTACCTAGCGGGAGTAGGGGGCGAGCAGTACTTC. Translation: CASSYLAGVGGEQYF.

The chain recombines TRBV30 with TRBJ2-1; tentatively, D is TRBD1 (5 bases). The V gene's germline CDR1 is GTSNPN and CDR2 SVGIG (reference sequence). Between the trimmed V and J ends, which lost 2 bases and 1 base, there was a span of 15 bases. This CDR3 region has 16 residues. CDR3 nucleotides: TGTGCCTGGAGTTCCAAGGGGCTAGGGTCCTACAATGAGCAGTTCTTC. Encoded protein: CAWSSKGLGSYNEQFF.

This clonotype was seen ten or more times. The gene calls are TRBV6-1 and TRBJ2-1, with D perhaps TRBD1 or TRBD2 (5 bases each). CDR1 and CDR2 (germline): MNHNS, SASEGT. The length of the CDR3 is 15 residues. Trimming shortened V by 4 bases and J by 7 bases, and 17 bases separated the two germline ends. The CDR3 nucleotides read TGTGCCAGCAGTGCCTCCCGGGACGTGGCTAATGAGCAGTTCTTC. It encodes CASSASRDVANEQFF.

In this sample, this clonotype turned up a few times. The rearrangement links TRBV6-2 or TRBV6-3 to TRBJ2-7; D possibly matches TRBD1 or TRBD2 (6 bases each). In germline, CDR1 is MNHEY, CDR2 SVGEGT. CDR3 size: 14 residues. V gave up 2 bases and J gave up 9 bases, with 17 bases separating them. The CDR3: CASSYGRLGGGQYF. CDR3 in DNA: TGTGCCAGCAGTTACGGTCGCCTCGGAGGGGGGCAGTACTTC.

This clonotype was recorded many times. This chain joins TRBV4-2 and TRBJ2-2; 9 positions agree with TRBD2. The CDR3 extends over 19 amino acids. V was clipped by 1 base and J by 1 base; unmatched bases: 10. Germline CDR1 and CDR2: LGHNA and YNFKEQ. For the CDR3, the DNA is TGTGCCAGCAGCCAAGCCGAGTCTAGCGGGGCTCTGAACACCGGGGAGCTGTTTTTT. This codes for CASSQAESSGALNTGELFF.

This clonotype was counted a few times. The chain carries TRBV3-1 and TRBJ2-1; 12 bases line up with TRBD2. J lost 9 bases, V lost 3 bases, and 6 bases had no gene match. Germline loops: CDR1 LGHDT, CDR2 YNNKEL (reference sequence). The CDR3 loop spans 15 amino acids. CDR3 in amino acids: CASSHLGGLAGEQFF. The CDR3, as DNA: TGTGCCAGCAGCCATTTGGGGGGACTAGCGGGTGAGCAGTTCTTC.

This sequence joins TRBV6-2 or TRBV6-3 and TRBJ2-7, with a tentative D call TRBD2 (7 bases). V lost 3 bases and J 5 bases, leaving 14 bases between the germline ends. Germline assignment: CDR1 MNHEY and CDR2 SVGEGT. CDR3 length equals 14 residues. CDR3 loop: CASSYSTGGHEQYF. In DNA form, the CDR3 reads TGTGCCAGCAGTTATAGCACGGGGGGCCACGAGCAGTACTTC.

The J gene is TRBJ2-7, the V gene TRBV5-1, with 10 bases lining up with TRBD2. Germline-derived CDR1 and CDR2 are SGHRS and YFSETQ. After removal of 1 base from V and 3 bases from J, the junction contained 7 bases not matched to a gene. This CDR3 has 16 residues. The CDR3: CASSLSASGGVYEQYF. The CDR3, as DNA: TGCGCCAGCAGCTTGTCGGCTAGCGGGGGAGTCTACGAGCAGTACTTC.

The chain joins TRBV24-1 to TRBJ2-5; possible D gene TRBD1, 5 bases. Germline lookup yields CDR1 KGHDR and CDR2 SFDVKD. Trimming left V 2 bases short and J 4 bases short, with 7 bases between. This CDR3 spans 13 amino acids. In DNA, the CDR3 is TGTGCCACCAGTGATTCAGGGTTAGAGACCCAGTACTTC. It yields the protein CATSDSGLETQYF.

The chain joins TRBV10-3 to TRBJ2-7; 8 bases fit TRBD2. The CDR3 loop spans 14 amino acids. V was clipped by 6 bases and J by 3 bases; unmatched bases: 7. The germline CDR1 and CDR2 sequences are ENHRY and SYGVKD. This CDR3 is CAISKAGEVYEQYF. The DNA for the CDR3 is TGTGCCATCAGCAAAGCGGGAGAGGTCTACGAGCAGTACTTC.

The chain is built from TRBV5-1 and TRBJ2-7; perhaps TRBD1 as D (6 bases). This CDR3 contains 16 residues. The germline V and J ends were trimmed by 4 bases and 3 bases, with 20 bases remaining between them. Germline loops: CDR1 SGHRS, CDR2 YFSETQ. Written as DNA, the CDR3 is TGCGCCAGCAGCACGACAGGCCCCCTTAATGTCTACGAGCAGTACTTC. It yields the protein CASSTTGPLNVYEQYF.

The chain couples TRBV29-1 to TRBJ2-2, with 7 bases matching TRBD1. The CDR3 is 14 residues long. V was clipped by 5 bases and J by 1 base; unmatched bases: 4. Germline CDR1 SQVTM, CDR2 ANQGSEA. For the CDR3, the DNA is TGCAGCGTTTTACGACAGGGGAACACCGGGGAGCTGTTTTTT. Translated, it gives CSVLRQGNTGELFF.

This sequence joins TRBV24-1 and TRBJ2-3, with TRBD1 as a possible D gene (5 bases). Per the germline V gene, CDR1 is KGHDR and CDR2 is SFDVKD. V was cut by 3 bases and J by 0 bases, with 9 bases left in between. This CDR3 comprises 15 residues. In nucleotides, the CDR3 is TGTGCCACCAGTGATGTAGGGGCGAGCACAGATACGCAGTATTTT. This gives the protein CATSDVGASTDTQYF.

The table lists this clonotype with a few counts. The V gene is TRBV9, the J gene TRBJ2-1; TRBD2 aligns across 8 bases. The CDR3 is 14 amino acids. The junction had 7 bases not matched to a gene; V was cut back by 3 bases and J by 8 bases. CDR1 is SGDLS and CDR2 is YYNGEE in the germline V gene. CDR3 sequence reads: CASSAAGVSDEQFF. In nucleotides, the CDR3 is TGTGCCAGCAGCGCAGCGGGAGTCAGCGATGAGCAGTTCTTC.